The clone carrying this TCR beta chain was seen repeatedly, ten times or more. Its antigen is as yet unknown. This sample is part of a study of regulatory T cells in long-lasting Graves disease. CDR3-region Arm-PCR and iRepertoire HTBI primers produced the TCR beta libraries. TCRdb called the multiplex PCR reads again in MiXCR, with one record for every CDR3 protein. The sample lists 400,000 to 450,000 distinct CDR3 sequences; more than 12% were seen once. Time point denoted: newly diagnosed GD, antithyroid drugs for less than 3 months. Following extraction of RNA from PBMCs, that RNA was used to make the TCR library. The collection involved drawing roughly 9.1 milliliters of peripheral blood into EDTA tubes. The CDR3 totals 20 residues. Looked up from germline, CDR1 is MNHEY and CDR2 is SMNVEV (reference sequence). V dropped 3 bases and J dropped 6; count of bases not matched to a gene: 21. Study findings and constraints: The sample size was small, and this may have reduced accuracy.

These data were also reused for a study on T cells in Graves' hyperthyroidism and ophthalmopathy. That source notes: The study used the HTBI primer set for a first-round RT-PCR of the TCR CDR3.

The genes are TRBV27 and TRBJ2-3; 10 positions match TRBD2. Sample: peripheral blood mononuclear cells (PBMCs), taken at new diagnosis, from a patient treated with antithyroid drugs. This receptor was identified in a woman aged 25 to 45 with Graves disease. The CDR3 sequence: CASSLPPESEREGTPDTQYF. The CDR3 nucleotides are TGTGCCAGCAGTTTGCCTCCCGAGTCGGAGCGGGAGGGCACACCGGATACGCAGTATTTT.